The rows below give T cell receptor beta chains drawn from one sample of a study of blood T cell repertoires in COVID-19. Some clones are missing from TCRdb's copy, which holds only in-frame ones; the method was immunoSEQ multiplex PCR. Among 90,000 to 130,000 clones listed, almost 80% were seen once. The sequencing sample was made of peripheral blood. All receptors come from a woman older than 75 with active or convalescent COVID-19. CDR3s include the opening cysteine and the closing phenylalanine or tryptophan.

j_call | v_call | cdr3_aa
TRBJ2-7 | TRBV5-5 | CASSPGQGAREQYF
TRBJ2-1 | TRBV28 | CASSSGTTTGGEQFF
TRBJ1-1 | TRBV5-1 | CASSYSGDTEAFF
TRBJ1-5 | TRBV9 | CASSLGAGNQPQHF
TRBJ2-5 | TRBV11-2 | CASSLGSGVYQETQYF
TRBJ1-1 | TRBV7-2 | CASSWGTGGLEAFF
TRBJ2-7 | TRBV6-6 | CASSPSGVVYEQYF
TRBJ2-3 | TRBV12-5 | CASGLGQGPDTQYF
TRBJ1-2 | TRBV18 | CASHRDRGYGYTF
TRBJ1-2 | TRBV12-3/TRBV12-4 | CASSFIDYGYTF
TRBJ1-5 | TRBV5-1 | CASSLDMTGTGGNQPQHF
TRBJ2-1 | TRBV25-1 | CASSEAGSYNEQFF
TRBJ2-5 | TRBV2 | CASKSTGGTETQYF
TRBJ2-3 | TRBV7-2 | CASSLGSADTQYF
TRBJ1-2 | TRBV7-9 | CASSLALQDNYGYTF
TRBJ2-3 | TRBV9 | CASSGGRSTDTQYF
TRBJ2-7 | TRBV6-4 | CASSDTGSCYEQYF
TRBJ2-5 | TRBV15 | CATSPAQGMGETQYF
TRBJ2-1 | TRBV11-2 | CASSLAGSSYNEQFF
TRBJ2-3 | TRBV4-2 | CASSQGSPGSGTTDTQYF
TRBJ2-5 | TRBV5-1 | CASSLYPEGQETQYF
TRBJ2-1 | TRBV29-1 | CSVVWLAGDKLNEQFF
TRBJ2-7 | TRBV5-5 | CASSSSGSQGRVQYF
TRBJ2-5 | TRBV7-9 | CASSRNGGGETQYF
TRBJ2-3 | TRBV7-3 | CASSPSGSTQYF
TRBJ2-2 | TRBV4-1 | CASSPLTSGKNTGELFF
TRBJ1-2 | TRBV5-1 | CASSLVAGVEYGYTF
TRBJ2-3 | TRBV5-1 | CASSSGHPTDTQYF
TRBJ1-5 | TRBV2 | CASKGGYSNQPQHF
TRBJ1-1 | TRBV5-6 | CASSLGGVTEAFF
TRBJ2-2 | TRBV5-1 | CASSFGTSADTGELFF
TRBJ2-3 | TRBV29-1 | CSVEGGTDTQYF
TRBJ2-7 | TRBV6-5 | CASSYSTGVPSYEQYF
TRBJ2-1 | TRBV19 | CASTPGQGSYNEQFF
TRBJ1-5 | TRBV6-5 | CASSYGGLQPQHF
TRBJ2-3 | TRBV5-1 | CASSLFAGGLSTDTQYF
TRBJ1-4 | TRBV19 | CASSPWTFFSNEKLFF
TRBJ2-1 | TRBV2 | CASTFQLTTNNEQFF
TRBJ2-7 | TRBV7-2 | CASSLFQFVYEQYF
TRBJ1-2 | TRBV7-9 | CASSLEQGYGYTF
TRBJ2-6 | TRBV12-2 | CASRLALTGSSGANVLTF
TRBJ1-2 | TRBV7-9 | CASSLGVTPNYGYTF
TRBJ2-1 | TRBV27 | CASSSLGLARKHNEQFF
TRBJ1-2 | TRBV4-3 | CASSQVGSRGYDYGYTF
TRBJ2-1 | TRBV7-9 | CASSTRLALRNEQFF
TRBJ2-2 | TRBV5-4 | CASSPTFGGRTGELFF
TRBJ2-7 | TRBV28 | CASSAGTGYSYEQYF
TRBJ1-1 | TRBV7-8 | CASSLVHRTNTEAFF
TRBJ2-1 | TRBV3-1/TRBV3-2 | CASSYSGRASEQFF
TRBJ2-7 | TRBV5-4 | CASSFTGYEQYF
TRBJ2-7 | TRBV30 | CAWSVRGSGSYKQYF
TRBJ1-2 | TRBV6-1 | CASSEASPRGYGYTF
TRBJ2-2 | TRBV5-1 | CASSEPQGLPTGELFF
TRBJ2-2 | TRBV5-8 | CASSFYPNTGELFF
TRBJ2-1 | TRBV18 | CATTHAFGNSYNEQFF
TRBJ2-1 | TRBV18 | CASSPTSGSRNEQFF
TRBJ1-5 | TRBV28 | CASGYRVYQPQHF